The text below deals with one T cell receptor beta chain. This sample is drawn from a study of shared clonotypes between healthy human individuals. Turning to the study itself: CD8 memory received one plate per donor, CD8 naive two, CD4 memory three and CD4 naive three.

CDR1 is SGHTA, CDR2 FQGNSA, per germline. There are 17 residues in the CDR3. V lost 0 bases and J lost 0; bases outside the gene matches: 7. Assay used: immunoSEQ multiplex PCR; TCRdb lists only in-frame clones, some missing. Here the sample spans some 580,000 clones, 97% being singletons. The chain is built from TRBV7-2 and TRBJ2-7; 8 nucleotides agree with TRBD1. The receptor comes from a woman aged 25 to 39 in good health. The material sequenced was naive CD4+ T cells sorted from blood. Subset: CD45RA+ positively selected. The CDR3 is CASSLARTGYSSYEQYF. DNA for the CDR3: TGTGCCAGCAGCTTAGCACGGACAGGGTACAGCTCCTACGAGCAGTACTTC.